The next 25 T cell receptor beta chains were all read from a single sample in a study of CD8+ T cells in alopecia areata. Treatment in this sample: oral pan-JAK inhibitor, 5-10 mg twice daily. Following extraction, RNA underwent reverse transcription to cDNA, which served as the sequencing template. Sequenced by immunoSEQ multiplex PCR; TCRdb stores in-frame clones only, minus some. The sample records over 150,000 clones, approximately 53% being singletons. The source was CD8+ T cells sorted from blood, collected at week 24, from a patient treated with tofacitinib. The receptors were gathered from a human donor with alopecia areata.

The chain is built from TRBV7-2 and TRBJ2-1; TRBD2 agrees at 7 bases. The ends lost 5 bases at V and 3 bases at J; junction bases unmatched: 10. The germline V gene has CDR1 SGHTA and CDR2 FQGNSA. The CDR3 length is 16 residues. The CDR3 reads CASSPRLAGDYNEQFF. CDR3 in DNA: TGTGCCAGCAGCCCCCGTCTGGCGGGGGACTACAATGAGCAGTTCTTC.

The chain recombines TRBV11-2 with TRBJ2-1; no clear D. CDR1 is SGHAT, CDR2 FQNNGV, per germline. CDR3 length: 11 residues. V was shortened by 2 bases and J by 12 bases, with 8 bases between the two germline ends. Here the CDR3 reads CASSLTHGQFF. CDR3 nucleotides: TGTGCCAGCAGCTTAACCCACGGGCAGTTCTTC.

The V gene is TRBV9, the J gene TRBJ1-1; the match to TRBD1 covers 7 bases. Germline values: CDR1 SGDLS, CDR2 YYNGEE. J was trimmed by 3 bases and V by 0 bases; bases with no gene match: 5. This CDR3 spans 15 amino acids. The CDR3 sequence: CASSVDKGTDTEAFF. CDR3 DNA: TGTGCCAGCAGCGTAGATAAGGGGACAGACACTGAAGCTTTCTTT.

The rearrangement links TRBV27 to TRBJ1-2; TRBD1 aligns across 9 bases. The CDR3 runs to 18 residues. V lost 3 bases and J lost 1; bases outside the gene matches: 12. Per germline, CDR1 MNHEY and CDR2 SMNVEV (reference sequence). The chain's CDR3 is CASSFQGGQGPLNYGYTF. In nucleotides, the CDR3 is TGTGCCAGCAGTTTCCAAGGGGGACAGGGTCCACTTAACTATGGCTACACCTTC.

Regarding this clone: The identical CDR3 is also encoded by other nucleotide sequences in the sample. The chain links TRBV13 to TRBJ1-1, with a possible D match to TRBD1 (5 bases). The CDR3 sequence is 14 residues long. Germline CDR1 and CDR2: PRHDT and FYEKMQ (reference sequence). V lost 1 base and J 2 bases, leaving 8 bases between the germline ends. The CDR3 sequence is CASSLEQGNTEAFF. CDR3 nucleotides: TGTGCCAGCAGCTTAGAGCAGGGAAACACTGAAGCTTTCTTT. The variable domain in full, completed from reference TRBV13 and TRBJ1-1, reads AAGVIQSPRHLIKEKRETATLKCYPIPRHDTVYWYQQGPGQDPQFLISFYEKMQSDKGSIPDRFSAQQFSDYHSELNMSSLELGDSALYFCASSLEQGNTEAFFGQGTRLTVV.

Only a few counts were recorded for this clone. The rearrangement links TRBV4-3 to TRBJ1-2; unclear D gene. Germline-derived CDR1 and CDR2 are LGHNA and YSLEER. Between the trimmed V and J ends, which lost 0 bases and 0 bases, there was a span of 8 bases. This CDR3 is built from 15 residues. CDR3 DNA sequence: TGCGCCAGCAGCCAAGAAGACGGATCTAACTATGGCTACACCTTC. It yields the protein CASSQEDGSNYGYTF.

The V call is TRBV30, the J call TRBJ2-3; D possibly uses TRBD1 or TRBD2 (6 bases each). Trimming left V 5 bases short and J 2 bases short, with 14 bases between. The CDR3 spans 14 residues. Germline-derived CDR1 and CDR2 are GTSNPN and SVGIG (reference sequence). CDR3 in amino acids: CAWAEGGPTDTQYF. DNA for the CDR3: TGTGCCTGGGCCGAGGGGGGTCCCACAGATACGCAGTATTTT.

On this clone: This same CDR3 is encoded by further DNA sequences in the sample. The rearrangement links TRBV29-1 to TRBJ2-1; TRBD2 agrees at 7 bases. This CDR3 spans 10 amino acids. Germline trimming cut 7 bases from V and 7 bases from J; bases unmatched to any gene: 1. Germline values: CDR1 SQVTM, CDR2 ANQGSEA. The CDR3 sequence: CSGGGNEQFF. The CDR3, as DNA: TGCAGCGGGGGAGGGAATGAGCAGTTCTTC.

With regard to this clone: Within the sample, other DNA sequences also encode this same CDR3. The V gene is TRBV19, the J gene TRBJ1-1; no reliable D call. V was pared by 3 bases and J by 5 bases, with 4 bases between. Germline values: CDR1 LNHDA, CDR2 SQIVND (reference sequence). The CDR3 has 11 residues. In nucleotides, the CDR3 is TGTGCCAGTAGTATCGGTACTGAAGCTTTCTTT. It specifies CASSIGTEAFF.

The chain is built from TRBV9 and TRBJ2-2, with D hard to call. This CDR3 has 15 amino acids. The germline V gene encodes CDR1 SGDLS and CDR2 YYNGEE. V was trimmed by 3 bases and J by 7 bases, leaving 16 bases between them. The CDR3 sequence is CASSAKGSDGGELFF. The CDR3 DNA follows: TGTGCCAGCAGCGCAAAAGGGTCGGATGGCGGGGAGCTGTTTTTT.

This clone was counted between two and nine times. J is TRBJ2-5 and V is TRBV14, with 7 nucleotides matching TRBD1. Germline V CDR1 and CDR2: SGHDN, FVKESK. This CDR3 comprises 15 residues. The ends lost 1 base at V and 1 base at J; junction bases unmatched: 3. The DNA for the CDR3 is TGTGCCAGCAGCCAAGCCTGGGACAGCCAAGAGACCCAGTACTTC. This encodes CASSQAWDSQETQYF.

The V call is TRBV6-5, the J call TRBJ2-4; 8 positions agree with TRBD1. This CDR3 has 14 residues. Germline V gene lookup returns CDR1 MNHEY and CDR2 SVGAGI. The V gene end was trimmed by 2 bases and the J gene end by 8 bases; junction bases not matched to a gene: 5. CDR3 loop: CASSYGTGGDIQYF. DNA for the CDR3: TGTGCCAGCAGTTACGGGACAGGCGGGGACATTCAGTACTTC.

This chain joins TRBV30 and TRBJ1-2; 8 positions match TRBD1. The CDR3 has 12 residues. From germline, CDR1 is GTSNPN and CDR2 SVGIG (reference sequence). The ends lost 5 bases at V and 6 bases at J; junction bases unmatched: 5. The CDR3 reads CAWEDRGDGYTF. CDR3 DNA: TGTGCCTGGGAAGACAGGGGCGATGGCTACACCTTC. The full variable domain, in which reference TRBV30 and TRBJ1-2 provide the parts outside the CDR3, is SQTIHQWPATLVQPVGSPLSLECTVEGTSNPNLYWYRQAAGRGLQLLFYSVGIGQISSEVPQNLSASRPQDRQFILSSKKLLLSDSGFYLCAWEDRGDGYTFGSGTRLTVV.

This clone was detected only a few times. CDR3 in DNA: TGTGCCATCCGAGACAGATCTAATGAAAAACTGTTTTTT. Translated, it gives CAIRDRSNEKLFF. This rearrangement joins TRBV10-3 to TRBJ1-4, with D perhaps TRBD1 (5 bases). V lost 8 bases, J lost 3 bases, and 10 bases lay in between. The V gene's germline CDR1 is ENHRY and CDR2 SYGVKD. There are 13 residues in the CDR3.

CDR3 sequence reads: CATSTTGPFGNEQFF. For the CDR3, the DNA is TGTGCCACCAGCACGACAGGCCCCTTCGGGAATGAGCAGTTCTTC. The V gene is TRBV15, the J gene TRBJ2-1, with D possibly TRBD1 on 6 matching bases. The V gene lost 4 bases and the J gene lost 7 bases, with 17 bases spanning the gap. The CDR3 length is 15 residues. The germline V gene encodes CDR1 LNHNV and CDR2 YYDKDF (reference sequence).

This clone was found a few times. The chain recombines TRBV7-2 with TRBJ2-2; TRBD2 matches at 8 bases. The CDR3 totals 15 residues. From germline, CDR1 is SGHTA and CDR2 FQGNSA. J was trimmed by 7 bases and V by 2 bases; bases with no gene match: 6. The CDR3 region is CASSLTGTRDGELFF. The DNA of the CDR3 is TGTGCCAGCAGCTTAACCGGGACTAGGGACGGGGAGCTGTTTTTT.

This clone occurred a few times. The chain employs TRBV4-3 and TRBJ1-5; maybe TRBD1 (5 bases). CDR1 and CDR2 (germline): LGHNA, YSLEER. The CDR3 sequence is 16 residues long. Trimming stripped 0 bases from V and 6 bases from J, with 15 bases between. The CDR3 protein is CASSQDWSGVGQPQHF. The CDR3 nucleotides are TGCGCCAGCAGCCAAGATTGGTCGGGGGTTGGTCAGCCCCAGCATTTT.

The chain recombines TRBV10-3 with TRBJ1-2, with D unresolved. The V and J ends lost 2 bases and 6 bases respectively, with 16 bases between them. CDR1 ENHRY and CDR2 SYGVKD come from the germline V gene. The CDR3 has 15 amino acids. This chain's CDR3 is CAISEAPTPLHGYTF. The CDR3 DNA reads TGTGCCATCAGTGAGGCGCCTACGCCCCTTCATGGCTACACCTTC.

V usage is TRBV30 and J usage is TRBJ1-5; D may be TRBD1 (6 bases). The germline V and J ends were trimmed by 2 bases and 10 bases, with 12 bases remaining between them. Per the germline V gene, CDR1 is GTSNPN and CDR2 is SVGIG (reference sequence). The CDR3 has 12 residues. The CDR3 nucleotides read TGTGCCTGGAGTCCCGCAGGGGATCCCCAGCATTTT. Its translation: CAWSPAGDPQHF.

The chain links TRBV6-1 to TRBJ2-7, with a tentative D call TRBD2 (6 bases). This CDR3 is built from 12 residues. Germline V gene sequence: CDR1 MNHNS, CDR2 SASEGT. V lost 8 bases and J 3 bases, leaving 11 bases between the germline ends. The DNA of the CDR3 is TGTGCCAGCTTCCGGAGGGGCTACGAGCAGTACTTC. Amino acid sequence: CASFRRGYEQYF.

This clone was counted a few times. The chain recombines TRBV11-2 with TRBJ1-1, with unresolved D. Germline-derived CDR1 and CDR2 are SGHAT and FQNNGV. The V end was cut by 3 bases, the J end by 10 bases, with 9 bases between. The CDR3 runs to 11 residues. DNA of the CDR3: TGTGCCAGCAGCTTTGGGGTAGGAGCTTTCTTT. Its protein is CASSFGVGAFF.

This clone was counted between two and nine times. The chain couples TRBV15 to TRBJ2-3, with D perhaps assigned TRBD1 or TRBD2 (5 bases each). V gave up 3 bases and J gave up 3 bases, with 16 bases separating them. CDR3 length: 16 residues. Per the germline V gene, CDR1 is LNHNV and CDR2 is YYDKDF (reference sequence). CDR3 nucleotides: TGTGCCACCAGCAGGGGAGAGCAGGGCTCGACAGATACGCAGTATTTT. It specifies CATSRGEQGSTDTQYF.

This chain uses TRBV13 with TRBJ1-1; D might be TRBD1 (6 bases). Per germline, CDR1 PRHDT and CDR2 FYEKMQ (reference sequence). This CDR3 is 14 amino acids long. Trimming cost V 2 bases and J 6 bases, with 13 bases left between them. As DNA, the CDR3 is TGTGCCAGCAGCTTATCTGGGACATCGGCTGAAGCTTTCTTT. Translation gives CASSLSGTSAEAFF.

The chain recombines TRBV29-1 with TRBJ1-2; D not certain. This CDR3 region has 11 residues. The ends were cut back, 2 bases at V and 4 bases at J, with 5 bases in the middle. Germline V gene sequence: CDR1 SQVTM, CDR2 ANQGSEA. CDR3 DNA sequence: TGCAGCGTTGAATATGGCTATGGCTACACCTTC. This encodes CSVEYGYGYTF.

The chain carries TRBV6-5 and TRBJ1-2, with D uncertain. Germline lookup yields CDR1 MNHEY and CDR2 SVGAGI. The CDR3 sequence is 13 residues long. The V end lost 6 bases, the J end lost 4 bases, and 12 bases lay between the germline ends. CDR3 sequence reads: CASSLTSSYGYTF. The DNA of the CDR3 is TGTGCCAGCAGCTTGACGTCTAGCTATGGCTACACCTTC.